These T cell receptor beta chains were read from a single sample in a study of OX40 agonist ivuxolimab in advanced cancers. This table comes from immunoSEQ multiplex PCR, and its TCRdb copy is limited to in-frame clones, with some not included. The table includes about 94,000 clones, 87% detected once. The specimen comprised CD4+ or CD8+ T cells sorted from blood, sampled in a trial of the OX40 agonist ivuxolimab. The receptors were sampled from an adult with an advanced solid tumor such as melanoma, head and neck, liver or kidney cancer. Both conserved end residues are part of each CDR3. Each record gives: clone size, J gene, D gene, V gene, CDR3 protein, CDR3 DNA. D genes are given only for firm matches. The size of a clone is reported for some rows only, either as once, few or many, or as a class for expanded clones.

>.|TRBJ1-5|.|TRBV18
CASSPNPSNQPQHF
TGTGCCAGCTCACCTAACCCTAGCAATCAGCCCCAGCATTTT
>.|TRBJ2-1|.|TRBV18
CASSGALDNEQFF
TGTGCCAGCTCCGGGGCCCTGGACAATGAGCAGTTCTTC
>.|TRBJ1-2|TRBD1|TRBV10-2
CASSESGGAGYGYTF
TGCGCCAGCAGTGAGTCAGGGGGCGCCGGCTATGGCTACACCTTC
>.|TRBJ2-3|.|TRBV19
CASTKPTIGGGATDTQYF
TGTGCCAGTACCAAACCCACAATCGGAGGGGGCGCGACAGATACGCAGTATTTT
>.|TRBJ1-4|TRBD1|TRBV19
CASSKGQGSEKLFF
TGTGCCAGTAGTAAGGGACAGGGGTCTGAAAAACTGTTTTTT
>.|TRBJ2-3|.|TRBV10-1
CASSGGPSGTDTQYF
TGCGCCAGCAGTGGGGGGCCTAGCGGCACAGATACGCAGTATTTT
>once|TRBJ1-4|.|TRBV18
CASVKGDNEKLFF
TGTGCCAGCGTAAAGGGGGATAATGAAAAACTGTTTTTT
>.|TRBJ1-1|.|TRBV29-1
CSVAGLGTEAFF
TGCAGCGTTGCGGGGTTGGGCACTGAAGCTTTCTTT
>.|TRBJ1-1|.|TRBV10-3
CAISEGGAENTEAFF
TGTGCCATCAGCGAAGGGGGGGCTGAGAACACTGAAGCTTTCTTT
>.|TRBJ1-1|.|TRBV7-8
CASSSNDPAFRSEAFF
TGTGCCAGCAGCTCAAATGACCCCGCTTTCAGGAGTGAAGCTTTCTTT
>once|TRBJ1-1|.|TRBV11-1
CASSSRDVGSIGAFF
TGTGCCAGCAGCTCCAGGGACGTAGGCTCCATTGGAGCTTTCTTT
>.|TRBJ1-1|.|TRBV10-3
CAISEPQGRYEAFF
TGTGCCATCAGTGAACCACAGGGTAGATATGAAGCTTTCTTT
>.|TRBJ2-7|.|TRBV4-3
CASSQESDSYEQYF
TGCGCCAGCAGCCAAGAATCAGACTCCTACGAGCAGTACTTC
>.|TRBJ2-7|.|TRBV6-1
CASSEGRPRALPYEQYF
TGTGCCAGCAGTGAAGGCAGGCCGAGAGCACTTCCCTACGAGCAGTACTTC
>.|TRBJ2-3|TRBD2|TRBV19
CAKLRLAGAVSTDTQYF
TGTGCCAAGCTAAGACTAGCGGGGGCCGTTAGCACAGATACGCAGTATTTT
>.|TRBJ2-4|.|TRBV10-2
CASSENPSADIQYF
TGCGCCAGCAGTGAGAACCCAAGTGCGGACATTCAGTACTTC
>.|TRBJ1-1|.|TRBV5-1
CASSLEDRTNTEAFF
TGCGCCAGCAGCTTGGAGGACAGAACGAACACTGAAGCTTTCTTT
>.|TRBJ2-7|.|TRBV27
CASSGAAGAFYEQYF
TGTGCCAGCAGTGGGGCTGCAGGGGCGTTCTACGAGCAGTACTTC
>.|TRBJ1-5|.|TRBV4-3
CASSQDSNGFQPQHF
TGCGCCAGCAGCCAAGATAGTAACGGGTTTCAGCCCCAGCATTTT
>.|TRBJ2-7|.|TRBV6-5
CASRTQYEQYF
TGTGCCAGCAGAACCCAGTACGAGCAGTACTTC
>few|TRBJ1-6|.|TRBV5-1
CASSYVRNSPLHF
TGCGCCAGCAGCTACGTAAGGAATTCACCCCTCCACTTT
>.|TRBJ1-4|.|TRBV6-5
CASREGGGEKLFF
TGTGCCAGCAGAGAGGGGGGGGGTGAAAAACTGTTTTTT
>.|TRBJ1-4|TRBD1|TRBV5-1
CASSLGVRGRDEKLFF
TGCGCCAGCAGCTTGGGAGTCAGGGGGCGAGATGAAAAACTGTTTTTT
>.|TRBJ2-1|.|TRBV7-6
CASSLMQRANEQFF
TGTGCCAGCAGCTTGATGCAGCGGGCCAATGAGCAGTTCTTC
>.|TRBJ2-2|TRBD2|TRBV4-3
CASSQGTSGYTGELFF
TGCGCCAGCAGCCAAGGCACTAGCGGTTACACCGGGGAGCTGTTTTTT
>medium-sized|TRBJ2-7|.|TRBV7-9
CASSFLAPYEQYF
TGTGCCAGCAGCTTTTTGGCCCCCTACGAGCAGTACTTC
>.|TRBJ2-7|.|TRBV6-5
CASSYMPDRAYEQYF
TGTGCCAGCAGTTACATGCCGGACAGAGCCTACGAGCAGTACTTC
>.|TRBJ1-1|.|TRBV29-1
CSVTGPLTNTEAFF
TGCAGCGTCACCGGTCCCCTGACGAACACTGAAGCTTTCTTT
>.|TRBJ1-3|.|TRBV6-6
CASRTWSSGNTIYF
TGTGCCAGCAGAACGTGGAGCTCTGGAAACACCATATATTTT
>.|TRBJ2-7|TRBD1|TRBV5-1
CASSLQGALGYEQYF
TGCGCCAGCAGCTTGCAGGGGGCGCTGGGATACGAGCAGTACTTC
>.|TRBJ2-7|TRBD1|TRBV27
CASSPTQDRAEQYF
TGTGCCAGCAGTCCCACCCAGGACAGGGCCGAGCAGTACTTC